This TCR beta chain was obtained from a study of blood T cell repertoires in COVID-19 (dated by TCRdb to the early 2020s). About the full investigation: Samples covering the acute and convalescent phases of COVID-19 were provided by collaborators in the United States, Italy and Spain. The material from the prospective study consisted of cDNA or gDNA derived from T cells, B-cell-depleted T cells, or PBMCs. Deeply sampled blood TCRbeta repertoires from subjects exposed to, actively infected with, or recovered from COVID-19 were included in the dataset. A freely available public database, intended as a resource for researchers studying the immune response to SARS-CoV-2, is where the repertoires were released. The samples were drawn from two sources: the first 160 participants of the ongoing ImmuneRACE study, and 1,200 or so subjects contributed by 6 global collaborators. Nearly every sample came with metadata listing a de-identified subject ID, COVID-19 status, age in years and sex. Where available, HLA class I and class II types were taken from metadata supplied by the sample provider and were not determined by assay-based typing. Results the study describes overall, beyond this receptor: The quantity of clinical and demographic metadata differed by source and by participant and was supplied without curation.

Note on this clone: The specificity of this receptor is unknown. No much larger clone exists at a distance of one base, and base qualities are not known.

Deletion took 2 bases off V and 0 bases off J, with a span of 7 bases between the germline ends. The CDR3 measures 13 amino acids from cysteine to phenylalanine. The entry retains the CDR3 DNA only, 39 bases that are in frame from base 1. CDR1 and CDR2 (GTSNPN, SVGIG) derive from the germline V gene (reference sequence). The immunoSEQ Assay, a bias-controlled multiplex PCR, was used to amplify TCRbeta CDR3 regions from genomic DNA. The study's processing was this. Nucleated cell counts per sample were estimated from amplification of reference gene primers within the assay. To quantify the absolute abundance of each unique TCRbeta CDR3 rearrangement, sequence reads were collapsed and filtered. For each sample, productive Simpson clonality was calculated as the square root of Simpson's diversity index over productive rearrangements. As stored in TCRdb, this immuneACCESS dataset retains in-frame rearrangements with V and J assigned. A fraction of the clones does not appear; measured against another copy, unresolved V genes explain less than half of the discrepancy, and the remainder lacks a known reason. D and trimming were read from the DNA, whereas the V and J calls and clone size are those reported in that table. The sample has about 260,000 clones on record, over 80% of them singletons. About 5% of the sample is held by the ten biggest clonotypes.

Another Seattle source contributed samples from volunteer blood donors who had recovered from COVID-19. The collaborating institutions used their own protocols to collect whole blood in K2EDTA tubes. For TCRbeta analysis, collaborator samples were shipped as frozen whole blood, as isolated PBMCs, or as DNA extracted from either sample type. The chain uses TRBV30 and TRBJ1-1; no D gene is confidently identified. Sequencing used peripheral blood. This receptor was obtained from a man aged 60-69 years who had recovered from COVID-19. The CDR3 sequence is CAWSIQMNTEAFF. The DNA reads TGTGCCTGGAGTATTCAGATGAACACTGAAGCTTTCTTT.